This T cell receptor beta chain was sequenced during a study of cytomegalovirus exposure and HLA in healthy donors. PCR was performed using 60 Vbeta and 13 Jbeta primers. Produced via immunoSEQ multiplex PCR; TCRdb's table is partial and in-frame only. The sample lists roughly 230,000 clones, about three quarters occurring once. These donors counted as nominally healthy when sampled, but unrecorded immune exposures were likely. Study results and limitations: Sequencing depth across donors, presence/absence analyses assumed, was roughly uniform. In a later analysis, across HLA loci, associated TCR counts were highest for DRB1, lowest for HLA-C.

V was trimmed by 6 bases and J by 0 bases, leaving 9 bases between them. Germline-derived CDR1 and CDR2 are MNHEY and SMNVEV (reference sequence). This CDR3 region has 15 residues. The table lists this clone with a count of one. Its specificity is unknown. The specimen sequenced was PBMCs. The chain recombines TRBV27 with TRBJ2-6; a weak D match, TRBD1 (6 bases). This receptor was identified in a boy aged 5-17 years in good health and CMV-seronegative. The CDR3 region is CASRRQDSGANVLTF. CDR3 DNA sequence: TGTGCCAGCAGGAGACAGGACTCTGGGGCCAACGTCCTGACTTTC.